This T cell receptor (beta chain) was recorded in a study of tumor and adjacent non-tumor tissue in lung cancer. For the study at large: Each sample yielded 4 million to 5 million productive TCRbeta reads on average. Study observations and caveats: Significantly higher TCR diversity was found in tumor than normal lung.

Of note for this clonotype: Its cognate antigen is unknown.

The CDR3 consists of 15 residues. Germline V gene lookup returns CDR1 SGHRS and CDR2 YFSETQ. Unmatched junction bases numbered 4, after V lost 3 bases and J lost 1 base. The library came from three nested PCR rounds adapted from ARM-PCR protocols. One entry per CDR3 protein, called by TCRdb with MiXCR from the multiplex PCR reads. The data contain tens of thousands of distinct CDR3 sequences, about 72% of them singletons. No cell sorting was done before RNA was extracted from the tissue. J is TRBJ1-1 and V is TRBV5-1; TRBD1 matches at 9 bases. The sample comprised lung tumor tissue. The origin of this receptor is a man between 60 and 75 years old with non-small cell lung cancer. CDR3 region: CASSWGQGKNTEAFF. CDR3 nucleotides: TGCGCCAGCAGCTGGGGACAGGGAAAGAACACTGAAGCTTTCTTT.